This is a list of T cell receptor beta chains from one sample in a study of shared clonotypes between healthy human individuals. Sequencing used immunoSEQ multiplex PCR; TCRdb keeps in-frame clones, though not all of them. The sample lists approximately 650,000 clones, roughly 95% occurring once. Sequenced sample: naive CD8+ T cells sorted from blood. The receptors were sampled from a woman under 40 in good health. Both conserved end residues are part of each CDR3.

v_call | cdr3_aa
TRBV25-1 | CASSDSQNTEAFF
TRBV6-5 | CASRGSGNTIYF
TRBV9 | CASSVEVGDGYTF
TRBV4-1 | CASSRLDRGMTGELFF
TRBV19 | CASSWGQGKSYEQYF
TRBV2 | CASRPRGTLNNEQFF
TRBV30 | CACTTRVTEAFF
TRBV5-4 | CASNVGLGSPTNEQFF
TRBV28 | CASSTPTSGRGEQFF
TRBV28 | CASSPVGLGNGYTF
TRBV18 | CASASQGAGAFF
TRBV19 | CASSSGLAVGPFEQYF
TRBV7-9 | CASSQLEAEIDGYTF
TRBV13 | CASSFSLGGADYNEQFF
TRBV25-1 | CASSAGGDGYTF
TRBV25-1 | CASSEGGGYTF
TRBV27 | CASRILAGSAEQFF
TRBV7-2 | CASSDDRVLEEQYF
TRBV30 | CAWSEETQYF
TRBV10-1 | CASSEASGSDEQYF
TRBV5-6 | CASSLRLAGSYNEQFF
TRBV27 | CASSSGSDSNQPQHF
TRBV11-2 | CASSLVGVALNEAFF
TRBV11-2 | CASSPREASGRFSIQYF
TRBV7-9 | CASSSTQASSGRAYEQYF
TRBV27 | CASSSAAGYKNSYEQYF
TRBV19 | CASSIFILTSGTDTQYF
TRBV7-9 | CASGQGARGNTIYF
TRBV29-1 | CTIKGGKTDTQYF
TRBV28 | CASRLGSGYTF
TRBV6-4 | CASSDSKGDGYTF
TRBV2 | CASSDKSNEQFF
TRBV27 | CASSTYRGTEQFF
TRBV6-1 | CASSEVFGTNTGELFF
TRBV4-1 | CASSQQGPGANVLTF
TRBV21-1 | CASSKRGTGIYEQYF
TRBV9 | CASSVRESSYNEQFF
TRBV7-9 | CASSLESSNEQFF
TRBV13 | CASSSPPVEGQFF
TRBV5-6 | CASSGLVGGTEAFF